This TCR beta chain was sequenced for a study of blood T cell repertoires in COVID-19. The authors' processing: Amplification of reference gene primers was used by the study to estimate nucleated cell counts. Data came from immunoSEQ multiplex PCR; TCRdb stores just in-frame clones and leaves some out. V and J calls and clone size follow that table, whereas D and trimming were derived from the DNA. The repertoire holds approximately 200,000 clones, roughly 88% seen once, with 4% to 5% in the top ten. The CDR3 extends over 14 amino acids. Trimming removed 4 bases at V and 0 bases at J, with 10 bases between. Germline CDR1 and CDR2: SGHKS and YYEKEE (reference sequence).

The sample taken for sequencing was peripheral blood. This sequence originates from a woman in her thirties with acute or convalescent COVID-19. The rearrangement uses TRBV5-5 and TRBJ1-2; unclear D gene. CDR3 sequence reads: CASSPQSANYGYTF. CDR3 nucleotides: TGTGCCAGCAGCCCTCAGTCAGCTAACTATGGCTACACCTTC.